This TCR beta chain was documented in a study of cytomegalovirus exposure and HLA in healthy donors. PCR involved 60 Vbeta and 13 Jbeta primers. Generated by immunoSEQ multiplex PCR, the TCRdb table keeps only in-frame clones and is missing some. This sample carries fewer than 100,000 clones, around 80% of them seen once, and the ten largest clones take about 0.69%. V lost 3 bases to trimming and J lost 10 bases, with 13 bases between them. Germline CDR1 and CDR2: MNHNY and SVGAGI (reference sequence). The CDR3 length is 13 residues. This chain uses TRBV6-6 with TRBJ2-1; D unclear. The sequencing sample was made of PBMCs. The TCR comes from a woman aged 55 to 70 in good health and CMV-seronegative. The CDR3 DNA reads TGTGCCAGCAGTTATGGAGCGTTAGTCGAGCAGTTCTTC. Its protein is CASSYGALVEQFF.